Each of the 3 T cell receptor beta chains below was sequenced from the same sample in a study of cytotoxic CD8 clonotypes in ibrutinib-treated CLL. Some clones are missing from TCRdb's copy, which holds only in-frame ones; the method was immunoSEQ multiplex PCR. The profile shows more than 200,000 clones, about 75% of them singletons. The specimen was PBMCs, collected after 12 months of ibrutinib treatment. The receptors were gathered from a human donor with chronic lymphocytic leukemia.

This chain joins TRBV5-1 and TRBJ2-1, with D maybe TRBD2 (5 bases). The CDR3 sequence is 15 residues long. From germline, CDR1 is SGHRS and CDR2 YFSETQ. V lost 0 bases to trimming and J lost 4 bases, with 11 bases between them. The CDR3 here is CASSLVASFYNEQFF. CDR3 coding DNA: TGCGCCAGCAGCTTGGTGGCTAGCTTTTACAATGAGCAGTTCTTC.

The rearrangement links TRBV5-4 to TRBJ1-4; 10 nucleotides line up with TRBD1. The trim removed 3 bases at V and 8 bases at J, leaving 7 bases unmatched. Germline V gene sequence: CDR1 SGHNT, CDR2 YYREEE (reference sequence). The CDR3 has 15 residues. CDR3 sequence reads: CASSSRQGAREKLFF. Written as DNA, the CDR3 is TGTGCCAGCAGCTCCCGACAGGGGGCTAGGGAAAAACTGTTTTTT.

CDR3 sequence (DNA): TGTGCCAGCAGGAGAGGGACTAGCTACGAGCAGTACTTC. This gives the protein CASRRGTSYEQYF. The chain combines TRBV27 with TRBJ2-5, with 8 positions matching TRBD2. The end of the DNA aligns better with TRBJ2-7, so the J call may be wrong. Germline V lookup: CDR1 MNHEY, CDR2 SMNVEV (reference sequence). The CDR3 covers 13 residues.